This T cell receptor beta chain stems from a study of shared clonotypes between healthy human individuals. The V end lost 6 bases, the J end lost 2 bases, and 11 bases lay between the germline ends. Germline CDR1 LNHDA, CDR2 SQIVND (reference sequence). The CDR3 totals 14 residues. TCRdb's copy holds only in-frame clones and misses some; the assay was immunoSEQ multiplex PCR. This table holds over a million clones, about four fifths found once. The chain employs TRBV19 and TRBJ1-5; maybe TRBD1 (5 bases). Sequencing used memory CD4+ T cells from PBMCs. The subset was: CD45RA-negative fraction. This TCR was recovered from a man aged 18 to 30 in good health. Some clones in this sample may be carry-over from other donors' samples. CDR3 coding DNA: TGTGCCAGTAGCAGGGTTGATGGCAATCAGCCCCAGCATTTT. Translated, it gives CASSRVDGNQPQHF.